Each of the 8 T cell receptor beta chains below was sequenced from the same sample in a study of blood T cell repertoires in COVID-19. Here immunoSEQ multiplex PCR was the method, and the copy in TCRdb shows in-frame clones only, minus some. This sample has 100,000 to 120,000 clones; over 60% occur once, and the top ten carry 3% to 4%. The specimen sequenced was peripheral blood. The receptors originated from a woman older than 75 with acute or convalescent COVID-19.

The chain carries TRBV3-1 (or the pseudogene TRBV3-2) and TRBJ1-1, with TRBD1 as a possible D gene (5 bases). The CDR3 has 12 residues. Per germline, CDR1 LGHDT and CDR2 YNNKEL (reference sequence). Trimming cost V 4 bases and J 9 bases, with 12 bases left between them. This chain's CDR3 is CASSPPQGKAFF. For the CDR3, the DNA is TGTGCCAGCAGCCCCCCCCAGGGTAAAGCTTTCTTT.

In its sample, this clone was seen a few times. V usage is TRBV4-2 and J usage is TRBJ1-5; TRBD1 agrees at 9 bases. CDR3 length: 15 amino acids. The germline V gene has CDR1 LGHNA and CDR2 YNFKEQ. V gave up 0 bases and J gave up 6 bases; unmatched junction bases: 3. The DNA of the CDR3 is TGTGCCAGCAGCCAAGAACGGGACAGGGTTCAGCCCCAGCATTTT. Its protein product is CASSQERDRVQPQHF.

V usage is TRBV27 and J usage is TRBJ2-1; unclear D gene. Trimming cost V 0 bases and J 3 bases, with 9 bases left between them. Germline CDR1 and CDR2: MNHEY and SMNVEV (reference sequence). The CDR3 runs to 15 residues. As DNA, the CDR3 is TGTGCCAGCAGTTTATCGATAGTAAACTACAATGAGCAGTTCTTC. The encoded protein is CASSLSIVNYNEQFF.

The J gene is TRBJ2-1, the V gene TRBV6-6, with a tentative D call TRBD2 (5 bases). Germline CDR1 reads MNHNY; CDR2 reads SVGAGI (reference sequence). There are 15 residues in the CDR3. The V end was cut by 0 bases, the J end by 6 bases, with 12 bases between. CDR3 sequence: CASSYSTWAGNEQFF. CDR3 bases: TGTGCCAGCAGTTACTCGACATGGGCGGGCAATGAGCAGTTCTTC.

The chain combines TRBV7-9 with TRBJ1-1; 7 nucleotides match TRBD1. Trimming cost V 5 bases and J 4 bases; bases outside gene matches: 7. The length of the CDR3 is 14 residues. Germline loops: CDR1 SEHNR, CDR2 FQNEAQ (reference sequence). CDR3 coding DNA: TGTGCCAGCAGCCAAGACAGGGTAGGCACTGAAGCTTTCTTT. Its translation: CASSQDRVGTEAFF.

This clone has just a few counts. V usage is TRBV10-3 and J usage is TRBJ1-2; 7 bases are shared with TRBD1. J was trimmed by 2 bases and V by 2 bases; bases with no gene match: 2. From germline, CDR1 is ENHRY and CDR2 SYGVKD. The CDR3 has 14 residues. For the CDR3, the DNA is TGTGCCATCAGTGAGCAGGGGGTAAACTATGGCTACACCTTC. Its translation: CAISEQGVNYGYTF.

The V gene is TRBV19, the J gene TRBJ2-6; tentative D call: TRBD1 (6 bases). Germline CDR1 LNHDA, CDR2 SQIVND (reference sequence). The CDR3 extends over 16 amino acids. V shed 4 bases and J shed 0 bases, with 10 bases lying between them. The DNA of the CDR3 is TGTGCCAGTAGTACCGACAGGACCTCTGGGGCCAACGTCCTGACTTTC. Translating gives CASSTDRTSGANVLTF.

The chain carries TRBV18 and TRBJ1-6, with D perhaps matching TRBD1 (5 bases). In germline, CDR1 is KGHSH, CDR2 LQKENI. The CDR3 covers 17 residues. The V end was cut by 3 bases, the J end by 1 base, with 13 bases between. The CDR3: CASSPSRGVSYNSPLHF. The CDR3 DNA reads as TGTGCCAGCTCACCCTCCCGGGGGGTTTCCTATAATTCACCCCTCCACTTT.